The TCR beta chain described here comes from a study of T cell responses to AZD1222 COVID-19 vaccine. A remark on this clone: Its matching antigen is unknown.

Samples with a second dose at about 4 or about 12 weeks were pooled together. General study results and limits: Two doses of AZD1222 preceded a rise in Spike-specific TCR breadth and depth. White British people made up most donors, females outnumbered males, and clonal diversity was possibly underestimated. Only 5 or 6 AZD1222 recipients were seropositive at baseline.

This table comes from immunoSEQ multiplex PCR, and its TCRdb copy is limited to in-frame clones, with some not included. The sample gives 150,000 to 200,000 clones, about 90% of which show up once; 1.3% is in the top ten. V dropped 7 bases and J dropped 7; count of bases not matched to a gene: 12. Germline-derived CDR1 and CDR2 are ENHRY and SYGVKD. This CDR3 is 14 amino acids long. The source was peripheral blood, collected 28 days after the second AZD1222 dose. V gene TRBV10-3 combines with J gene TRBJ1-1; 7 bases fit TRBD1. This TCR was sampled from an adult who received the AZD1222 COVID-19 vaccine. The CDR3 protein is CAIKVEGARDEAFF. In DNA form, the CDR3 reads TGTGCCATCAAAGTTGAGGGGGCGCGTGATGAAGCTTTCTTT.